This T cell receptor beta chain originates from a study of T cells after posttransplantation cyclophosphamide. After removal of 2 bases from V and 8 bases from J, the junction contained 19 bases not matched to a gene. The length of the CDR3 is 19 residues. Germline V CDR1 and CDR2: WNHNN, SYGVQD (reference sequence). Here immunoSEQ multiplex PCR was the method, and the copy in TCRdb shows in-frame clones only, minus some. The specimen gives about 36,000 clones without singletons; the ten biggest hold 1% to 1.5%. This clone was seen a handful of times. What it binds is not known. Study observations and caveats: Blood and skin or GI T cell repertoires showed limited TRB overlap. Recipient CMV seropositivity and CMV reactivation strongly tracked TRB clonality. Later blood repertoires were often dominated by clones from the donor CD8+ memory compartment.

This chain links TRBV10-1 with TRBJ2-3; 10 nucleotides line up with TRBD2. The receptor comes from a girl aged 10 to 17 in good health, CMV-negative, and a related stem cell transplant donor. The sample was PBMCs. The CDR3 nucleotides read TGCGCCAGCAGTGAGCCCCCTGGGCTAGCGGGAGAAGGGCGTGGTACGCAGTATTTT. Translated, it gives CASSEPPGLAGEGRGTQYF.